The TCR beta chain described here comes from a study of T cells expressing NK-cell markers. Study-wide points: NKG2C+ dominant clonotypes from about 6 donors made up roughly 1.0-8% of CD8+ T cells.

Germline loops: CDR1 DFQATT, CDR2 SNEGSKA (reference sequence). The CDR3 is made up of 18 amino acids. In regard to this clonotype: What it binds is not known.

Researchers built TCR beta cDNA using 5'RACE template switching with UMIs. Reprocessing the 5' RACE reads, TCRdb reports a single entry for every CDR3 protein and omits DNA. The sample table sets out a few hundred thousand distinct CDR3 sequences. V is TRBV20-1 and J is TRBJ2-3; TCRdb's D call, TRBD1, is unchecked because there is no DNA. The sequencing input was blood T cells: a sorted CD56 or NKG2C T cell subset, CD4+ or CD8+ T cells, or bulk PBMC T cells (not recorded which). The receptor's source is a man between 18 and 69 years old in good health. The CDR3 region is CSASTWGDPFSSTDTQYF.